Below are 3 T cell receptor beta chains sequenced from a single sample in a study of T cell responses to AZD1222 COVID-19 vaccine. This table comes from immunoSEQ multiplex PCR, and its TCRdb copy is limited to in-frame clones, with some not included. Seen here are 90,000 to 95,000 clones, more than 70% observed once, and the top ten hold less than 20%. The input for sequencing was peripheral blood, taken on day 0 of AZD1222 vaccination. The receptors come from an adult in good health.

V usage is TRBV6-5 and J usage is TRBJ2-5; D might be TRBD2 (6 bases). Looked up from germline, CDR1 is MNHEY and CDR2 is SVGAGI. The V and J ends lost 7 bases and 1 base respectively, with 16 bases between them. CDR3 length equals 15 residues. CDR3 residues: CASKEEGTSQETQYF. CDR3 coding DNA: TGTGCCAGCAAGGAGGAGGGGACCTCCCAAGAGACCCAGTACTTC.

V usage is TRBV28 and J usage is TRBJ1-2; D is uncertain. Germline V gene lookup returns CDR1 MDHEN and CDR2 SYDVKM. The CDR3 contains 12 residues. V lost 5 bases, J lost 1 base, and 5 bases lay in between. The CDR3 nucleotides are TGTGCCAGCAGTCGTAATAACTATGGCTACACCTTC. Protein: CASSRNNYGYTF.

The genes are TRBV6-5 and TRBJ1-2; a weak D match, TRBD1 (6 bases). The ends were cut back, 6 bases at V and 1 base at J, with 9 bases in the middle. The germline V gene encodes CDR1 MNHEY and CDR2 SVGAGI. The CDR3 runs to 13 residues. CDR3 amino acids: CASREDSNYGYTF. Here the CDR3 DNA reads TGTGCCAGCAGAGAGGACAGTAACTATGGCTACACCTTC.